Below, 21 T cell receptor beta chains from the same sample are listed, as sequenced in a study of blood T cell repertoires in COVID-19. Sequencing was performed with immunoSEQ multiplex PCR; in TCRdb, only in-frame clones are kept and a portion is missing. This sample has about 130,000 clones, with 75% to 90% found just once. Sequencing was done on a sample of PBMCs or T cells enriched from blood (not recorded which). The origin of the receptors is a man younger than 45 who had recovered from COVID-19.

This chain connects TRBV5-1 to TRBJ1-2; 7 bases match TRBD1. The CDR3 is 14 amino acids. CDR1 and CDR2 (germline): SGHRS, YFSETQ. The V gene end was trimmed by 5 bases and the J gene end by 4 bases; junction bases not matched to a gene: 8. CDR3 coding DNA: TGCGCCAGCAGGAATATAGGGGGCGTCTATGGCTACACCTTC. It yields the protein CASRNIGGVYGYTF.

The CDR3 loop reads CASSSSGGRSTDTQYF. The CDR3 DNA sequence: TGTGCCAGCAGCTCCAGCGGGGGGCGAAGCACAGATACGCAGTATTTT. V usage is TRBV9 and J usage is TRBJ2-3; TRBD2 matches at 9 bases. The CDR3 contains 16 residues. The J segment lost 0 bases and the V segment lost 4 bases, leaving 6 bases of the junction unmatched. The germline gives CDR1 SGDLS, CDR2 YYNGEE.

The V and J genes are TRBV9 and TRBJ1-6; D gene uncertain. V lost 0 bases and J lost 9, with 10 bases in between. This CDR3 is 14 amino acids long. Germline values: CDR1 SGDLS, CDR2 YYNGEE. The CDR3 DNA reads TGTGCCAGCAGCGTAGGTCAGGATGGTTCACCCCTCCACTTT. Translated: CASSVGQDGSPLHF.

The rearrangement uses TRBV5-1 and TRBJ2-1; perhaps TRBD2 as D (6 bases). The V end was cut by 7 bases, the J end by 2 bases, with 10 bases between. Per germline, CDR1 SGHRS and CDR2 YFSETQ. The CDR3 is 13 residues long. CDR3 bases: TGCGCCAGCTGCACTAGCCCCTACAATGAGCAGTTCTTC. It is translated as CASCTSPYNEQFF.

The chain is built from TRBV29-1 and TRBJ1-1, with D maybe TRBD1 (6 bases). The germline V and J ends were trimmed by 1 base and 5 bases, with 11 bases remaining between them. Per the germline V gene, CDR1 is SQVTM and CDR2 is ANQGSEA. The CDR3 length is 13 residues. This chain's CDR3 is CSVEGTGWTEAFF. The CDR3 DNA reads TGCAGCGTTGAAGGAACAGGGTGGACTGAAGCTTTCTTT.

The rearrangement links TRBV2 to TRBJ1-5, with D possibly matching TRBD1 (6 bases). V gave up 0 bases and J gave up 3 bases, with 9 bases separating them. CDR3 size: 15 residues. Germline V gives CDR1 SNHLY, CDR2 FYNNEI. The CDR3 loop is CASSEANRDNQPQHF. CDR3 coding DNA: TGTGCCAGCAGTGAAGCTAACAGGGACAATCAGCCCCAGCATTTT.

The chain joins TRBV27 to TRBJ1-1; no definite D call. Deletions cut 3 bases from V and 0 bases from J, with 14 bases between. The CDR3 runs to 16 residues. Germline V CDR1 and CDR2: MNHEY, SMNVEV (reference sequence). CDR3 loop: CASSLGAYLMNTEAFF. The CDR3 nucleotides are TGTGCCAGCAGTTTGGGAGCTTACCTCATGAACACTGAAGCTTTCTTT.

J is TRBJ2-1 and V is TRBV11-2; 13 bases are a match to TRBD2. CDR1 SGHAT and CDR2 FQNNGV come from the germline V gene. CDR3 size: 18 residues. Unmatched junction bases numbered 6, after V lost 3 bases and J lost 1 base. The CDR3 sequence: CASSFTSGGVQSYNEQFF. DNA for the CDR3: TGTGCCAGCAGCTTCACTAGCGGGGGGGTCCAGTCCTACAATGAGCAGTTCTTC.

The chain uses TRBV6-5 and TRBJ1-3; possible D gene TRBD1, 6 bases. V was pared by 6 bases and J by 0 bases, with 12 bases between. CDR3 length equals 15 residues. The germline V gene has CDR1 MNHEY and CDR2 SVGAGI. CDR3 nucleotide sequence: TGTGCCAGCAGACTAGGGGGATACTCTGGAAACACCATATATTTT. Protein sequence: CASRLGGYSGNTIYF.

This sequence joins TRBV5-4 and TRBJ2-1; 14 bases match TRBD2. This CDR3 comprises 17 residues. Germline V CDR1 and CDR2: SGHNT, YYREEE (reference sequence). The V gene end was trimmed by 5 bases and the J gene end by 10 bases; junction bases not matched to a gene: 14. CDR3 protein: CASSGTSGSVSREEQFF. The CDR3 region has the DNA TGTGCCAGCAGTGGGACTAGCGGGAGTGTATCTCGCGAAGAGCAGTTCTTC.

DNA for the CDR3: TGTGCCAGCAGCCCCGACAGGGTAGTTTCACCCCTCCACTTT. Translation gives CASSPDRVVSPLHF. V gene TRBV7-9 combines with J gene TRBJ1-6, with 7 bases fitting TRBD1. V trimming: 5 bases; J trimming: 9 bases; junction bases outside the gene matches: 7. This CDR3 comprises 14 residues. Germline lookup yields CDR1 SEHNR and CDR2 FQNEAQ (reference sequence).

The chain has TRBV11-2 and TRBJ2-5; TRBD2 might be the D (5 bases). CDR3 length: 14 residues. The germline gives CDR1 SGHAT, CDR2 FQNNGV. Trimming took off 2 bases at V and 2 bases at J, with 9 bases between the two ends. The CDR3 nucleotides read TGTGCCAGCAGCTTAACCGGGGTACAAGAGACCCAGTACTTC. This sequence encodes CASSLTGVQETQYF.

The V gene is TRBV27, the J gene TRBJ2-1; 8 bases line up with TRBD1. There are 17 residues in the CDR3. Looked up from germline, CDR1 is MNHEY and CDR2 is SMNVEV (reference sequence). Germline trimming cut 2 bases from V and 2 bases from J; bases unmatched to any gene: 8. The CDR3 region is CASSLNQGATTYNEQFF. The CDR3 nucleotides are TGTGCCAGCAGTTTAAACCAGGGGGCAACTACCTACAATGAGCAGTTCTTC.

This clone came up a few times. The chain recombines TRBV3-1 (or the pseudogene TRBV3-2) with TRBJ2-1; TRBD2 might be the D (5 bases). The CDR3 is 14 residues long. V was shortened by 4 bases and J by 2 bases, with 9 bases between the two germline ends. Germline CDR1 and CDR2: LGHDT and YNNKEL (reference sequence). The CDR3 is CASSLTGTYNEQFF. The CDR3 coding sequence is TGTGCCAGCAGCCTAACCGGGACCTACAATGAGCAGTTCTTC.

This clone was counted between two and nine times. The chain has TRBV7-2 and TRBJ1-6; a weak D match, TRBD1 (6 bases). This CDR3 contains 15 residues. V was trimmed by 5 bases and J by 3 bases, leaving 11 bases between them. Germline V gene lookup returns CDR1 SGHTA and CDR2 FQGNSA. CDR3 nucleotide sequence: TGTGCCAGCAGCACACAGGGTTTCTATAATTCACCCCTCCACTTT. Protein: CASSTQGFYNSPLHF. The full variable domain, completed using reference TRBV7-2 and TRBJ1-6, is GAGVSQSPSNKVTEKGKDVELRCDPISGHTALYWYRQSLGQGLEFLIYFQGNSAPDKSGLPSDRFSAERTGGSVSTLTIQRTQQEDSAVYLCASSTQGFYNSPLHFGNGTRLTVT.

J is TRBJ1-4 and V is TRBV19; D is unresolved. The CDR3 spans 15 residues. V gave up 2 bases and J gave up 3 bases, with 10 bases separating them. Germline CDR1 is LNHDA and CDR2 is SQIVND (reference sequence). Here the CDR3 DNA reads TGTGCCAGTAGTATATCGTCAGCGGCTAATGAAAAACTGTTTTTT. Translating it yields CASSISSAANEKLFF.

For this clone: The same CDR3 also results from other DNA sequences found in this sample. The chain couples TRBV27 to TRBJ1-6, with D perhaps matching TRBD1 (5 bases). CDR3 size: 14 residues. Germline CDR1 and CDR2: MNHEY and SMNVEV (reference sequence). The CDR3 bases are TGTGCTAGCCGTGGAGGGGAAGATAATTCACCCCTCCACTTT. Amino acid sequence: CASRGGEDNSPLHF.

This clone has just a few counts. The genes are TRBV5-4 and TRBJ1-2, with 9 positions matching TRBD1. Per germline, CDR1 SGHNT and CDR2 YYREEE (reference sequence). Losses at the gene ends were 4 bases for V and 3 bases for J; bases not matched to a gene: 7. The CDR3 totals 15 residues. The CDR3 is CASSPRTGADYGYTF. The CDR3 coding sequence is TGTGCCAGCAGCCCCAGGACAGGGGCTGACTATGGCTACACCTTC.

The CDR3 spells CASSSGVLLWTGELFF. CDR3 bases: TGTGCCAGCAGTTCGGGAGTTTTACTCTGGACCGGGGAGCTGTTTTTT. This chain connects TRBV28 to TRBJ2-2; a weak D match, TRBD2 (6 bases). Germline CDR1 reads MDHEN; CDR2 reads SYDVKM. V was pared by 4 bases and J by 5 bases, with 17 bases between. There are 16 residues in the CDR3. The full variable domain, in which reference TRBV28 and TRBJ2-2 provide the parts outside the CDR3, is DVKVTQSSRYLVKRTGEKVFLECVQDMDHENMFWYRQDPGLGLRLIYFSYDVKMKEKGDIPEGYSVSREKKERFSLILESASTNQTSMYLCASSSGVLLWTGELFFGEGSRLTVL.

This CDR3 is CASSRDRNSPLHF. The CDR3 region has the DNA TGTGCCAGCAGCCGGGACAGAAATTCACCCCTCCACTTT. The chain links TRBV11-2 to TRBJ1-6, with 7 bases fitting TRBD1. V was pared by 5 bases and J by 7 bases, with 2 bases of the junction left unmatched. The CDR3 is made up of 13 amino acids. Germline V gene lookup returns CDR1 SGHAT and CDR2 FQNNGV.

V gene TRBV24-1 combines with J gene TRBJ2-1; D might be TRBD1 (7 bases). This CDR3 has 13 residues. The germline gives CDR1 KGHDR, CDR2 SFDVKD. Trimming took 9 bases from V and 7 from J, leaving 15 bases between them. The CDR3 here is CATAAGQTNEQFF. For the CDR3, the DNA is TGTGCCACCGCGGCGGGACAGACAAATGAGCAGTTCTTC.